What follows are 23 T cell receptor beta chains derived from one specimen sequenced in a study of CD4+ T cells in melanoma (dated by TCRdb to about 2022). Library generation was performed with the immunoSEQ multiplex PCR assay. Entries here come from immuneACCESS through TCRdb and include only in-frame sequences with V and J called. Some clones fail to appear in such tables; in the studies checked, an unresolved V gene covers under half of the shortfall, and the cause of the remainder is unknown. Here the sample has about 110,000 clones; around 92% occur a single time. The ten largest clones take up 3.3% of the sample. The sequencing input was peripheral blood. All receptors derive from a human donor with melanoma.

The V call is TRBV19, the J call TRBJ1-4; 8 bases are a match to TRBD1. CDR3 size: 14 residues. Germline-derived CDR1 and CDR2 are LNHDA and SQIVND (reference sequence). Trimming at V came to 6 bases and at J to 7 bases, leaving 7 bases not matched to a gene. Written as DNA, the CDR3 is TGTGCCAGTAGCCTGGGACAGGCGGTTGAAAAACTGTTTTTT. It codes for CASSLGQAVEKLFF.

The chain is built from TRBV7-9 and TRBJ2-3; the D gene is possibly TRBD1 (5 bases). Germline-derived CDR1 and CDR2 are SEHNR and FQNEAQ (reference sequence). V was trimmed by 1 base and J by 9 bases, leaving 11 bases between them. CDR3 length: 13 residues. The CDR3 loop is CASSLEGSETQYF. In DNA, the CDR3 is TGTGCCAGCAGCTTAGAGGGGTCGGAAACGCAGTATTTT.

V gene TRBV7-9 combines with J gene TRBJ2-1; TRBD2 aligns across 10 bases. The CDR3 is 14 amino acids. V lost 2 bases to trimming and J lost 6 bases; unmatched junction nucleotides: 1. Germline CDR1 is SEHNR and CDR2 is FQNEAQ (reference sequence). In DNA form, the CDR3 reads TGTGCCAGCAGCTTAACTAGCGGGATCAATGAGCAGTTCTTC. This translates into CASSLTSGINEQFF. Together with reference TRBV7-9 and TRBJ2-1, the CDR3 gives the full variable domain: DTGVSQNPRHKITKRGQNVTFRCDPISEHNRLYWYRQTLGQGPEFLTYFQNEAQLEKSRLLSDRFSAERPKGSFSTLEIQRTEQGDSAMYLCASSLTSGINEQFFGPGTRLTVL.

The V gene is TRBV6-5, the J gene TRBJ1-4, with 8 bases fitting TRBD1. With V trimmed by 6 bases and J by 8 bases, 11 bases remained unmatched. The germline CDR1 and CDR2 sequences are MNHEY and SVGAGI. CDR3 size: 15 residues. Here the CDR3 reads CASRRRWDRIEKLFF. In DNA, the CDR3 is TGTGCCAGCAGGCGGAGGTGGGACAGGATCGAAAAACTGTTTTTT.

The rearrangement uses TRBV19 and TRBJ1-5, with D possibly matching TRBD1 (5 bases). This CDR3 has 13 amino acids. CDR1 is LNHDA and CDR2 is SQIVND in the germline V gene (reference sequence). V was pared by 3 bases and J by 5 bases, with 8 bases between. As DNA, the CDR3 is TGTGCCAGTAGTATGGCCAGGGATCAGCCCCAGCATTTT. Translating gives CASSMARDQPQHF.

This rearrangement joins TRBV4-2 to TRBJ2-1; perhaps D is TRBD1 or TRBD2 (5 bases each). The CDR3 runs to 16 residues. V lost 0 bases and J 7 bases, leaving 16 bases between the germline ends. Germline V gene sequence: CDR1 LGHNA, CDR2 YNFKEQ. CDR3 amino acids: CASSQDHGAGWNEQFF. The CDR3 coding sequence is TGTGCCAGCAGCCAAGATCACGGGGCAGGGTGGAATGAGCAGTTCTTC.

The CDR3 nucleotides are TGTGCCAGCAGGGGTGGGGAGCTGTTTTTT. Translating gives CASRGGELFF. This chain connects TRBV28 to TRBJ2-2; D is undetermined. V was clipped by 6 bases and J by 8 bases, with 4 bases between them. The CDR3 contains 10 residues. Germline CDR1 reads MDHEN; CDR2 reads SYDVKM.

This clone appeared a single time. The chain couples TRBV6-5 to TRBJ1-1, with D maybe TRBD1 (5 bases). The length of the CDR3 is 16 residues. V was pared by 2 bases and J by 1 base, with 14 bases between. Germline V CDR1 and CDR2: MNHEY, SVGAGI. The CDR3 DNA reads as TGTGCCAGCAGTTACGACCCGGGACCCGGGAACACTGAAGCTTTCTTT. Translation: CASSYDPGPGNTEAFF.

This sequence joins TRBV28 and TRBJ1-1; unclear D gene. The V gene's germline CDR1 is MDHEN and CDR2 SYDVKM. Trimming pared 1 base from V and 8 bases from J, leaving 17 bases between. CDR3 length: 15 residues. CDR3 nucleotides: TGTGCCAGCAGTTTATCCATAGACACCTCGTTGGAAGCTTTCTTT. This translates into CASSLSIDTSLEAFF.

This chain connects TRBV7-8 to TRBJ2-1; D may be TRBD2 (6 bases). Germline CDR1 reads SGHVS; CDR2 reads FQNEAQ. This CDR3 has 15 residues. V was cut by 4 bases and J by 4 bases, with 14 bases left in between. The CDR3, as DNA: TGTGCCAGCAGCTCCGGGACTCCTTCGTACAATGAGCAGTTCTTC. Translating it yields CASSSGTPSYNEQFF.

The V and J genes are TRBV5-6 and TRBJ2-1; the match to TRBD1 covers 10 bases. Germline CDR1 and CDR2: SGHDT and YYEEEE. J was trimmed by 9 bases and V by 0 bases; bases with no gene match: 9. The CDR3 has 16 residues. CDR3 in amino acids: CASSLAGQGGSGEQFF. CDR3 DNA sequence: TGTGCCAGCAGCTTGGCTGGACAGGGGGGGTCTGGTGAGCAGTTCTTC.

V and J are TRBV2 and TRBJ2-3; TRBD2 agrees at 11 bases. Germline CDR1 is SNHLY and CDR2 is FYNNEI. V shed 8 bases, J shed 5 bases, and the junction held 3 bases outside the gene matches. The CDR3 length is 13 residues. CDR3 sequence (DNA): TGTGCCAGCGCTAGCGGGGGGCGAGATACGCAGTATTTT. It translates to CASASGGRDTQYF.

This sequence joins TRBV28 and TRBJ2-7; a possible D gene is TRBD1 (5 bases). The germline gives CDR1 MDHEN, CDR2 SYDVKM. This CDR3 is built from 14 residues. The ends were cut back, 3 bases at V and 6 bases at J, with 15 bases in the middle. DNA of the CDR3: TGTGCCAGCAGTTTGCAAGGGGCTCTGGGCGAGCAGTACTTC. Translating gives CASSLQGALGEQYF.

This sequence joins TRBV9 and TRBJ2-5; D is uncertain. The germline V gene has CDR1 SGDLS and CDR2 YYNGEE. V was cut by 0 bases and J by 4 bases, with 19 bases left in between. The CDR3 loop spans 17 amino acids. CDR3 DNA sequence: TGTGCCAGCAGCGTAGCTACTGGCGTTAACCCTGGAGAGACCCAGTACTTC. It specifies CASSVATGVNPGETQYF.

The V call is TRBV4-1, the J call TRBJ1-1; D perhaps matches TRBD1 (5 bases). There are 13 residues in the CDR3. In germline, CDR1 is MGHRA, CDR2 YSYEKL. V was cut by 4 bases and J by 4 bases, with 10 bases left in between. The CDR3 loop is CASSPRGGTEAFF. The CDR3, as DNA: TGCGCCAGCAGCCCCCGGGGGGGCACTGAAGCTTTCTTT.

V is TRBV7-3 and J is TRBJ2-5; D possibly corresponds to TRBD2 (7 bases). Germline V CDR1 and CDR2: SGHTA, FQGTGA. Trimming shortened V by 4 bases and J by 5 bases, and 20 bases separated the two germline ends. The CDR3 sequence is 16 residues long. CDR3: CASSSGVGGRLETQYF. CDR3 DNA: TGTGCCAGCAGCTCCGGTGTGGGGGGGCGCTTGGAGACCCAGTACTTC.

The chain links TRBV7-2 to TRBJ2-3, with D perhaps TRBD1 or TRBD2 (5 bases each). V lost 7 bases to trimming and J lost 2 bases, with 22 bases between them. Germline V gene lookup returns CDR1 SGHTA and CDR2 FQGNSA. This CDR3 has 17 amino acids. The chain's CDR3 is CASTYYWGRDVTDTQYF. The DNA for the CDR3 is TGTGCCAGCACCTATTACTGGGGGAGAGACGTCACAGATACGCAGTATTTT.

The chain uses TRBV7-8 and TRBJ1-1; possibly TRBD1 for D (6 bases). Germline CDR1 SGHVS, CDR2 FQNEAQ. V was cut by 4 bases and J by 0 bases, with 15 bases left in between. There are 16 residues in the CDR3. This CDR3 is CASSSQGYFMNTEAFF. The CDR3 DNA is TGTGCCAGCAGCTCACAGGGCTATTTCATGAACACTGAAGCTTTCTTT.

V usage is TRBV19 and J usage is TRBJ2-5; the D gene is possibly TRBD2 (6 bases). The CDR3 has 15 amino acids. V dropped 4 bases and J dropped 4 bases, with 16 bases sitting between them. Germline assignment: CDR1 LNHDA and CDR2 SQIVND (reference sequence). CDR3 sequence: CASSRLEGSIETQYF. In nucleotides, the CDR3 is TGTGCCAGTAGTAGACTAGAGGGCTCCATAGAGACCCAGTACTTC.

The V call is TRBV5-1, the J call TRBJ2-3; D gene uncertain. Trimming pared 1 base from V and 0 bases from J, leaving 12 bases between. Germline V lookup: CDR1 SGHRS, CDR2 YFSETQ. The CDR3 loop spans 16 amino acids. The CDR3 DNA reads TGCGCCAGCAGCTTGCAGACAACTTCTAGCACAGATACGCAGTATTTT. It codes for CASSLQTTSSTDTQYF.

The table lists this clone with a count of one. The J gene is TRBJ2-7, the V gene TRBV11-1; D gene unclear. This CDR3 region has 13 residues. Trimming removed 5 bases at V and 2 bases at J, with 10 bases between. Germline CDR1 is SGHAT and CDR2 is FQDESV (reference sequence). CDR3 residues: CASSPGRTYEQYF. The DNA for the CDR3 is TGTGCCAGCAGCCCAGGACGGACCTACGAGCAGTACTTC.

The chain carries TRBV4-1 and TRBJ1-2; 7 bases match TRBD1. This CDR3 region has 15 residues. Trimming at V came to 1 base and at J to 2 bases, leaving 4 bases not matched to a gene. Germline CDR1 is MGHRA and CDR2 is YSYEKL. Written as DNA, the CDR3 is TGCGCCAGCAGCCAAGGAGGGGGCTCAAACTATGGCTACACCTTC. It codes for CASSQGGGSNYGYTF.

This chain uses TRBV7-6 with TRBJ2-5, with 9 bases aligning to TRBD1. J gave up 2 bases and V 6 bases, and 16 bases lay outside the gene matches. CDR1 SGHVS and CDR2 FNYEAQ come from the germline V gene. The CDR3 totals 18 residues. CDR3: CASSSTGGLVTAQETQYF. The CDR3 DNA reads as TGTGCCAGCAGTTCCACAGGGGGCCTTGTTACCGCGCAAGAGACCCAGTACTTC.